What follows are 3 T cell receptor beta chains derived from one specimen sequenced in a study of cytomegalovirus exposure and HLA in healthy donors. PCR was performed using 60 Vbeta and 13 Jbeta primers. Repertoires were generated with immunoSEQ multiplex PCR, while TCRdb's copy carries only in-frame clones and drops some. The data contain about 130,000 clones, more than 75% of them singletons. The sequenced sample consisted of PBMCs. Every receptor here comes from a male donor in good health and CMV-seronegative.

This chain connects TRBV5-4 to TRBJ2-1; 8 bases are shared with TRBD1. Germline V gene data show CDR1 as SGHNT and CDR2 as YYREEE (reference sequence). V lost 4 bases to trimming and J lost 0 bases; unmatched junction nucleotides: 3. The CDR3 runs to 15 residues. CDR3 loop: CASSPDRGSYNEQFF. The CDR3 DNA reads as TGTGCCAGCAGCCCCGACAGGGGCTCCTACAATGAGCAGTTCTTC. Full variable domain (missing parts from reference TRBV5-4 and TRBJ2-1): ETGVTQSPTHLIKTRGQQVTLRCSSQSGHNTVSWYQQALGQGPQFIFQYYREEENGRGNFPPRFSGLQFPNYSSELNVNALELDDSALYLCASSPDRGSYNEQFFGPGTRLTVL.

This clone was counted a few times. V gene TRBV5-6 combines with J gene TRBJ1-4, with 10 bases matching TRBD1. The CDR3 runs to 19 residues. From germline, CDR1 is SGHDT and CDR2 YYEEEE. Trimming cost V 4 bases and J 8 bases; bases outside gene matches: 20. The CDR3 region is CASSRDGGTGANAWEKLFF. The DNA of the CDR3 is TGTGCCAGCAGCAGGGATGGAGGGACAGGGGCCAATGCATGGGAAAAACTGTTTTTT.

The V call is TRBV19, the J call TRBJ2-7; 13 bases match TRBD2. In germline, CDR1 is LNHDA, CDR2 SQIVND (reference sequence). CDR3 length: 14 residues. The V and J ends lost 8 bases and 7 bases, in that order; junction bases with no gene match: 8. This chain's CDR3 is CASRGTSGVSEQYF. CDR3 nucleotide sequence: TGTGCCAGTCGGGGGACTAGCGGGGTTTCGGAGCAGTACTTC.